This TCR beta chain is from a study of Graves' ophthalmopathy and Graves' hyperthyroidism. The authors amplified TCR beta CDR3 regions from RNA transcripts. Scientists carried out first-round RT-PCR using HTBI primers and then a second-round multiplex PCR. Each CDR3 protein gets one entry after TCRdb re-called the multiplex PCR reads with MiXCR. The sample includes some 410,000 distinct CDR3 sequences, about 21% of them seen just once. Ophthalmopathy absent within 18 months of follow-up marked hyperthyroidism as stable. This clonotype came up many times. What was sequenced was peripheral blood. This receptor was identified in a woman aged 18-29 years with stable Graves' hyperthyroidism.

CDR3 coding DNA: TGCAGTGCTAGGGGCCAGGGAAGAACCGGGGAGCTGTTTTTT. Amino acids: CSARGQGRTGELFF. This chain connects TRBV20-1 to TRBJ2-2; the D gene is possibly TRBD1 (5 bases). V shed 3 bases and J shed 5 bases, with 13 bases lying between them. Germline lookup yields CDR1 DFQATT and CDR2 SNEGSKA (reference sequence). This CDR3 region has 14 residues.